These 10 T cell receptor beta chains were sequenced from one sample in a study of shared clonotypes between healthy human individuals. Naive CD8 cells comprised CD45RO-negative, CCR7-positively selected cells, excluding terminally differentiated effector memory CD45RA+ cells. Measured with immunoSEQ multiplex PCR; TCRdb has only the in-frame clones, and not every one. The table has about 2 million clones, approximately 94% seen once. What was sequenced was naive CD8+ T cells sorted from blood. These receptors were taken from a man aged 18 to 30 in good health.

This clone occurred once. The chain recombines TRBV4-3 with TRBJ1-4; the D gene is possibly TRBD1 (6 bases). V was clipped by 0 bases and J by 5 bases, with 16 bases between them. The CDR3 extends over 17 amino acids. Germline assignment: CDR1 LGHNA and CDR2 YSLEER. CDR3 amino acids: CASSQDPWAGENEKLFF. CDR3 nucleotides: TGCGCCAGCAGCCAAGATCCCTGGGCAGGGGAAAATGAAAAACTGTTTTTT.

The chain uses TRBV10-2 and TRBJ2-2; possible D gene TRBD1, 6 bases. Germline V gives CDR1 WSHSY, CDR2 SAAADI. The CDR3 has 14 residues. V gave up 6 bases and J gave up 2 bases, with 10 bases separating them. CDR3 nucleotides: TGCGCCAGCAGACCGGGACATAACACCGGGGAGCTGTTTTTT. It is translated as CASRPGHNTGELFF.

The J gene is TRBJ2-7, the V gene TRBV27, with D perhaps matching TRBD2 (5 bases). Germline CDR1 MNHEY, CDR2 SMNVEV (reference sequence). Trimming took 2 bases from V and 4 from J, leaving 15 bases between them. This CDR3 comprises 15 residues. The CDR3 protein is CASSLQRSNLYEQYF. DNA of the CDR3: TGTGCCAGCAGTTTACAGCGGTCCAATCTTTACGAGCAGTACTTC.

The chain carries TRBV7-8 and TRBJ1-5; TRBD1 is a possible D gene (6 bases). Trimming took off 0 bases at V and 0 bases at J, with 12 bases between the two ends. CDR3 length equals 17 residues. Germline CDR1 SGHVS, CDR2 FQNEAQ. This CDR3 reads CASSLALAGDSNQPQHF. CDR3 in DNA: TGTGCCAGCAGCTTAGCGCTGGCAGGGGATAGCAATCAGCCCCAGCATTTT. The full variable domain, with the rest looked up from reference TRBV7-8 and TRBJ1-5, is GAGVSQSPRYKVAKRGQDVALRCDPISGHVSLFWYQQALGQGPEFLTYFQNEAQLDKSGLPSDRFFAERPEGSVSTLKIQRTQQEDSAVYLCASSLALAGDSNQPQHFGDGTRLSIL.

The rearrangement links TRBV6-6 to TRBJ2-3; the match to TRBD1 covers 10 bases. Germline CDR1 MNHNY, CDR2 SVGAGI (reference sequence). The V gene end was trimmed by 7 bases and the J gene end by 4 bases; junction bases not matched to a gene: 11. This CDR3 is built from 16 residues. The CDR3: CASKPQTGGGPDTQYF. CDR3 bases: TGTGCCAGCAAGCCCCAGACAGGGGGCGGGCCAGATACGCAGTATTTT.

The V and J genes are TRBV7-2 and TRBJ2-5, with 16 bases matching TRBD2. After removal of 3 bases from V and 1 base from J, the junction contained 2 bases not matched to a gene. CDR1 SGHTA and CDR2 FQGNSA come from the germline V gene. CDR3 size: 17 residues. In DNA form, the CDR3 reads TGTGCCAGCAGCTTTGGGACTAGCGGGAGGGCCCAAGAGACCCAGTACTTC. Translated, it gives CASSFGTSGRAQETQYF.

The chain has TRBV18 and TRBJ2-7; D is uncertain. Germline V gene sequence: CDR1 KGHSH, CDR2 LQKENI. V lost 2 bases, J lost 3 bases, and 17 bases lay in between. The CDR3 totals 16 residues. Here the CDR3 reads CASSPVTDLGLYEQYF. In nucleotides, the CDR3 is TGTGCCAGCTCACCAGTGACGGATTTGGGCCTCTACGAGCAGTACTTC.

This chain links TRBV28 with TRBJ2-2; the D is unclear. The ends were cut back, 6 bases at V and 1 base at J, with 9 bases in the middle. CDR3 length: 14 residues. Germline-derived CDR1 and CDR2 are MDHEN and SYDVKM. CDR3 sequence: CASSRVGNTGELFF. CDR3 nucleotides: TGTGCCAGCAGCCGTGTCGGGAACACCGGGGAGCTGTTTTTT.

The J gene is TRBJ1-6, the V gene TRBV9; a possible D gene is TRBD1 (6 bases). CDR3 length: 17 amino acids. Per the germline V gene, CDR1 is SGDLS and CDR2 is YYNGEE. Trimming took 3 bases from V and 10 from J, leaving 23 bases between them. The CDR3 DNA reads TGTGCCAGCAGCGGAGACCAAGACAGGTCCTATGGGTCACCCCTCCACTTT. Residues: CASSGDQDRSYGSPLHF.

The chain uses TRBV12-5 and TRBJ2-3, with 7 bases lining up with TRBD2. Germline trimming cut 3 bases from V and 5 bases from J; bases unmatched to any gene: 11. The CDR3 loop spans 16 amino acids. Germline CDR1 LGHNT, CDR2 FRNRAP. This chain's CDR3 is CASGFPGDGGGDTQYF. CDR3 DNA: TGTGCTAGTGGTTTCCCGGGGGATGGGGGGGGAGATACGCAGTATTTT.